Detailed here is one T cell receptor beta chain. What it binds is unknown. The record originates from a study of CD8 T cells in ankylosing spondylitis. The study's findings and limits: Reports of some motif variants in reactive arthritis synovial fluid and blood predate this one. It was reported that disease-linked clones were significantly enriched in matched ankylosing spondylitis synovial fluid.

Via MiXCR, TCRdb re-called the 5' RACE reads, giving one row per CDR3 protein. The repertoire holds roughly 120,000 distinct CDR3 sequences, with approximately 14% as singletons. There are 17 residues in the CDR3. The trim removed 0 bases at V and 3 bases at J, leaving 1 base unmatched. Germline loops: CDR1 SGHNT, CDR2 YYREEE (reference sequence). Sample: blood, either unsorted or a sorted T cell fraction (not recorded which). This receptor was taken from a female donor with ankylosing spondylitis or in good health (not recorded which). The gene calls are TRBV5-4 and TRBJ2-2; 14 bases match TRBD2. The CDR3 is CASSLGGLAGDTGELFF. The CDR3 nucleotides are TGTGCCAGCAGCTTGGGGGGACTAGCGGGGGACACCGGGGAGCTGTTTTTT.